The clone carrying this T cell receptor beta chain was found many times. What it recognizes is unknown. This record comes from a study of CD8 T cells in ankylosing spondylitis. TCRdb reanalysed the 5' RACE reads using MiXCR and keeps one entry per CDR3 protein. Here the sample spans about 840,000 distinct CDR3 sequences, approximately 12% being singletons. Study results and limitations: Seemingly distinctive of ankylosing spondylitis blood was a TCR beta motif formed by eight highly homologous variants. Some of the motif variants had earlier been found in reactive arthritis patients' fluid and blood.

The V gene lost 2 bases and the J gene lost 8 bases, with 18 bases spanning the gap. The CDR3 covers 15 residues. The sample was blood, either unsorted or a sorted T cell fraction (not recorded which). The TCR originated in a male donor with ankylosing spondylitis. The chain links TRBV12-3 or TRBV12-4 to TRBJ2-5; D is perhaps TRBD2 (6 bases). This CDR3 reads CASSLMGGSGDTQYF. CDR3 DNA sequence: TGTGCCAGCAGTTTAATGGGGGGTAGCGGAGACACCCAGTACTTC.